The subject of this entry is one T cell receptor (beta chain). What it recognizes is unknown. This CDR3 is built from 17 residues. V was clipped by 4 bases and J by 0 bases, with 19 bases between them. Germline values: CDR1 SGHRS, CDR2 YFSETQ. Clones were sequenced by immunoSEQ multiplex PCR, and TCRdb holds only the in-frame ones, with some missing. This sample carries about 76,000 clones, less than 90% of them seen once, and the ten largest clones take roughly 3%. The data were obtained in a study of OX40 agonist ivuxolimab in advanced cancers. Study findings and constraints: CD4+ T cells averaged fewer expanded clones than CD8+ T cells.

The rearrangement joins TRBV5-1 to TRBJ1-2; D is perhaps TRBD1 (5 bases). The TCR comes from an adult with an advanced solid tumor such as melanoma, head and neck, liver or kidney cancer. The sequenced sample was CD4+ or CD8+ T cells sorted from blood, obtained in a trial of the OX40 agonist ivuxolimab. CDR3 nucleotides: TGCGCCAGCAGCCCCGGACCAAGGAGGGGACCTAACTATGGCTACACCTTC. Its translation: CASSPGPRRGPNYGYTF. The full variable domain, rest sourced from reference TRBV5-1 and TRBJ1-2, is KAGVTQTPRYLIKTRGQQVTLSCSPISGHRSVSWYQQTPGQGLQFLFEYFSETQRNKGNFPGRFSGRQFSNSRSEMNVSTLELGDSALYLCASSPGPRRGPNYGYTFGSGTRLTVV.